In its sample, the clone carrying this TCR beta chain was seen many times. Its antigen remains unidentified. Germline CDR1 reads LGHDT; CDR2 reads YNNKEL (reference sequence). This CDR3 contains 15 residues. J lost 4 bases, V lost 1 base, and 1 base had no gene match. Indicated time point: longitudinal time-point 1 (baseline). The cDNA was synthesized by 5'RACE incorporating 10-nucleotide random UMIs. TCRdb processed the 5' RACE reads anew with MiXCR; each CDR3 protein has one entry. This table holds approximately 36,000 distinct CDR3 sequences, 3% to 3.5% found once. This specimen comes from a study of neurological immune-mediated disorders. At the level of the study: Of the multiple sclerosis patients, roughly 35 in total, roughly 30 were relapsing-remitting and 3 were secondary progressive.

Study-wide findings and caveats: According to phylogenetic grouping, one related-CDR3 cluster, a possible signature, contained the repertoires of 18 of 34 multiple sclerosis patients. None of the features examined (clinical or MRI) was associated with the multiple sclerosis repertoire cluster.

The clonotype comes from a woman in her fifties or sixties with multiple sclerosis. The chain employs TRBV3-1 and TRBJ2-1; 10 nucleotides match TRBD2. The sample comprised PBMCs. This chain's CDR3 is CASSQVSGRYNEQFF. In DNA, the CDR3 is TGTGCCAGCAGCCAAGTTAGCGGGAGGTACAATGAGCAGTTCTTC.